Listed below are T cell receptor beta chains from one sample, sequenced in a study of shared T cell receptors in the human thymus. The assay was immunoSEQ multiplex PCR, and TCRdb's table has in-frame clones only and misses some. Among 72,000 or so clones listed, 90% to 95% were seen once. Sequenced sample: thymocytes. The receptors come from a human donor. Each CDR3 is given with its conserved first and last residue.

v_gene,CDR3aa
TRBV27,CASSPLERGRFNEQFF
TRBV5-8,CASSLVGLGMNTEAFF
TRBV12-5,CASGSDSYNSPLHF
TRBV29-1,CSVVSREETQYF
TRBV4-2,CASSRTKGATNEKLFF
TRBV19,CASKDRGQETQYF
TRBV5-1,CASSLADTGVSYEQYF
TRBV18,CASSPYPMVQGLNNEQFF
TRBV19,CASSTPGQGAGNSPLHF
TRBV6-4,CASSDSRTSGGSVDEQFF